Presented here are 5 T cell receptor beta chains from one specimen sequenced in a study of blood T cell repertoires in COVID-19. TCRdb's table, derived via immunoSEQ multiplex PCR, lists solely in-frame clones and lacks some. This table holds 85,000 to 120,000 clones, about two thirds found once. Sequencing used peripheral blood. The receptor source for this set is a human donor with acute or convalescent COVID-19. The donor label of this sample is uncertain.

This chain joins TRBV19 and TRBJ1-1, with D perhaps TRBD1 (5 bases). Germline V gene sequence: CDR1 LNHDA, CDR2 SQIVND (reference sequence). V gave up 5 bases and J gave up 0 bases, with 13 bases separating them. This CDR3 is 15 amino acids long. CDR3 amino acids: CASSPDTFMNTEAFF. The CDR3 bases are TGTGCCAGTAGTCCGGACACTTTCATGAACACTGAAGCTTTCTTT.

The chain recombines TRBV30 with TRBJ2-1; TRBD1 matches at 7 bases. Per germline, CDR1 GTSNPN and CDR2 SVGIG (reference sequence). The CDR3 has 14 amino acids. V shed 3 bases and J 8 bases; nucleotides not matched to a gene: 10. The CDR3 nucleotides are TGTGCCTGGAGAGGGGCCTTTACAGGGGATGAGCAGTTCTTC. It translates to CAWRGAFTGDEQFF.

The chain joins TRBV5-4 to TRBJ1-1; 7 bases align to TRBD1. The CDR3 loop spans 15 amino acids. The V gene's germline CDR1 is SGHNT and CDR2 YYREEE (reference sequence). Trimming took 4 bases from V and 5 from J; bases not matched to a gene: 11. The CDR3 sequence is CASSRPLGRGTEAFF. CDR3 nucleotides: TGTGCCAGCAGCCGCCCACTGGGCAGGGGGACTGAAGCTTTCTTT.

This clone was counted once. The chain combines TRBV7-6 with TRBJ2-3, with 14 positions matching TRBD2. Germline trimming cut 5 bases from V and 0 bases from J; bases unmatched to any gene: 7. The CDR3 extends over 18 amino acids. Germline CDR1 is SGHVS and CDR2 is FNYEAQ. The CDR3 protein is CASSMRTSGGSSTDTQYF. The CDR3 nucleotides read TGTGCCAGCAGCATGAGGACTAGCGGGGGGTCTAGCACAGATACGCAGTATTTT.

The V gene is TRBV6-1, the J gene TRBJ2-1; TRBD2 might be the D (5 bases). CDR3 length equals 13 residues. Per the germline V gene, CDR1 is MNHNS and CDR2 is SASEGT. V lost 0 bases and J lost 7, with 7 bases in between. The CDR3 loop reads CASSEAPGNEQFF. CDR3 bases: TGTGCCAGCAGTGAAGCGCCGGGAAATGAGCAGTTCTTC.